The 27 T cell receptor beta chains below all came from one sample that was sequenced in a study of blood T cell repertoires in COVID-19. The repertoire was sequenced with immunoSEQ multiplex PCR; TCRdb's copy has only in-frame clones and lacks some. Among some 74,000 clones listed, approximately 80% were seen once. The specimen was peripheral blood. The receptors derive from a man older than 75 with acute or convalescent COVID-19.

This rearrangement joins TRBV27 to TRBJ1-1; 7 positions match TRBD1. Germline CDR1 and CDR2: MNHEY and SMNVEV (reference sequence). This CDR3 comprises 14 residues. V lost 5 bases to trimming and J lost 2 bases; unmatched junction nucleotides: 5. The CDR3 bases are TGTGCCAGCAGTCCGGGACAGATAAACACTGAAGCTTTCTTT. Its translation is CASSPGQINTEAFF.

The chain links TRBV19 to TRBJ1-5, with 8 bases fitting TRBD1. The CDR3 extends over 18 amino acids. V gave up 0 bases and J gave up 1 base; unmatched junction bases: 8. CDR1 LNHDA and CDR2 SQIVND come from the germline V gene (reference sequence). CDR3 protein: CASSIEGQDGRSNQPQHF. The CDR3 region has the DNA TGTGCCAGTAGTATAGAGGGACAGGACGGTAGGAGCAATCAGCCCCAGCATTTT.

CDR3 in amino acids: CASSPGQRLRHTDTQYF. CDR3 nucleotide sequence: TGTGCCAGCAGCCCCGGACAGCGCCTGCGGCACACAGATACGCAGTATTTT. The rearrangement links TRBV9 to TRBJ2-3; perhaps TRBD1 as D (6 bases). Per the germline V gene, CDR1 is SGDLS and CDR2 is YYNGEE. The CDR3 runs to 17 residues. The V gene lost 4 bases and the J gene lost 2 bases, with 20 bases spanning the gap. Complete variable domain (other parts from reference TRBV9 and TRBJ2-3): DSGVTQTPKHLITATGQRVTLRCSPRSGDLSVYWYQQSLDQGLQFLIQYYNGEERAKGNILERFSAQQFPDLHSELNLSSLELGDSALYFCASSPGQRLRHTDTQYFGPGTRLTVL.

The chain joins TRBV2 to TRBJ2-7; D perhaps matches TRBD2 (5 bases). This CDR3 comprises 11 residues. The germline V and J ends were trimmed by 10 bases and 2 bases, with 9 bases remaining between them. Looked up from germline, CDR1 is SNHLY and CDR2 is FYNNEI. CDR3 bases: TGTGCCACCGGGATACCCTACGAGCAGTACTTC. Protein: CATGIPYEQYF.

The rearrangement uses TRBV30 and TRBJ2-1; D remains unclear. This CDR3 contains 12 residues. V was trimmed by 2 bases and J by 8 bases, leaving 10 bases between them. The V gene's germline CDR1 is GTSNPN and CDR2 SVGIG (reference sequence). The CDR3: CAWSPSYDEQFF. DNA for the CDR3: TGTGCCTGGAGTCCCAGTTACGATGAGCAGTTCTTC. Full variable domain (remainder filled in from reference TRBV30 and TRBJ2-1): SQTIHQWPATLVQPVGSPLSLECTVEGTSNPNLYWYRQAAGRGLQLLFYSVGIGQISSEVPQNLSASRPQDRQFILSSKKLLLSDSGFYLCAWSPSYDEQFFGPGTRLTVL.

J is TRBJ2-5 and V is TRBV15; 7 positions match TRBD1. V was clipped by 0 bases and J by 2 bases; unmatched bases: 3. This CDR3 has 15 residues. Germline V gives CDR1 LNHNV, CDR2 YYDKDF (reference sequence). As DNA, the CDR3 is TGTGCCACCAGCAGAGATGGGGGACAGCAAGAGACCCAGTACTTC. This encodes CATSRDGGQQETQYF. Complete variable domain (other parts from reference TRBV15 and TRBJ2-5): DAMVIQNPRYQVTQFGKPVTLSCSQTLNHNVMYWYQQKSSQAPKLLFHYYDKDFNNEADTPDNFQSRRPNTSFCFLDIRSPGLGDTAMYLCATSRDGGQQETQYFGPGTRLLVL.

The chain has TRBV4-3 and TRBJ1-2; the D gene is possibly TRBD1 (5 bases). This CDR3 comprises 16 residues. Trimming removed 0 bases at V and 8 bases at J, with 19 bases between. In germline, CDR1 is LGHNA, CDR2 YSLEER. CDR3 coding DNA: TGCGCCAGCAGCCAAGATTTTAGCCGGCAGGGTTACGGCTACACCTTC. This encodes CASSQDFSRQGYGYTF.

The chain joins TRBV5-4 to TRBJ2-1; D is undetermined. V gave up 1 base and J gave up 2 bases, with 13 bases separating them. Germline CDR1 is SGHNT and CDR2 is YYREEE (reference sequence). CDR3 size: 16 residues. This CDR3 reads CASSLSRSNTYNEQFF. CDR3 bases: TGTGCCAGCAGCTTGTCGCGGAGTAATACCTACAATGAGCAGTTCTTC.

A few counts support this clone. The chain links TRBV29-1 to TRBJ2-3; D ambiguous. Per germline, CDR1 SQVTM and CDR2 ANQGSEA. The V gene lost 3 bases and the J gene lost 0 bases, with 4 bases spanning the gap. The CDR3 has 12 residues. The CDR3 DNA sequence: TGCAGCGTTGACTACAGCACAGATACGCAGTATTTT. It specifies CSVDYSTDTQYF.

For this clone: The germline gene is not matched at one end of the junction; a read error may be the cause. This rearrangement joins TRBV2 to TRBJ1-1; 7 bases are a match to TRBD1. Germline CDR1 SNHLY, CDR2 FYNNEI. CDR3 length: 13 amino acids. The CDR3 DNA follows: TGTGCCAGCAGTGCGGACAGGAACCCTGAAGCTTTCTTT. Encoded protein: CASSADRNPEAFF.

The genes are TRBV29-1 and TRBJ1-1; D is unresolved. V was shortened by 3 bases and J by 5 bases, with 7 bases between the two germline ends. CDR1 and CDR2 (germline): SQVTM, ANQGSEA. The CDR3 is made up of 11 amino acids. The DNA for the CDR3 is TGCAGCGTTGATTCAGGTACTGAAGCTTTCTTT. Translated, it gives CSVDSGTEAFF.

The rearrangement links TRBV2 to TRBJ1-2; 8 bases agree with TRBD1. V dropped 4 bases and J dropped 2; count of bases not matched to a gene: 0. This CDR3 is 13 amino acids long. CDR1 SNHLY and CDR2 FYNNEI come from the germline V gene. The CDR3 nucleotides are TGTGCCAGCAGTGGGACAGGGAACTATGGCTACACCTTC. Translated: CASSGTGNYGYTF.

This rearrangement joins TRBV27 to TRBJ2-7, with TRBD1 matching 7 bases. Germline V lookup: CDR1 MNHEY, CDR2 SMNVEV (reference sequence). The CDR3 has 17 residues. The V gene end was trimmed by 3 bases and the J gene end by 4 bases; junction bases not matched to a gene: 15. As DNA, the CDR3 is TGTGCCAGCAGTTTCATTGGGTCGGGGCAGGGGGTATACGAGCAGTACTTC. Translation: CASSFIGSGQGVYEQYF.

V is TRBV9 and J is TRBJ1-1; D gene ambiguous. Between the trimmed V and J ends, which lost 0 bases and 3 bases, there was a span of 9 bases. The germline gives CDR1 SGDLS, CDR2 YYNGEE. This CDR3 is built from 14 residues. The CDR3 bases are TGTGCCAGCAGCGTAGGGCCAGTCGACACTGAAGCTTTCTTT. Protein product: CASSVGPVDTEAFF.

The chain uses TRBV4-1 and TRBJ1-1, with 9 bases identical to TRBD1. Per germline, CDR1 MGHRA and CDR2 YSYEKL. The ends lost 2 bases at V and 5 bases at J; junction bases unmatched: 6. The length of the CDR3 is 15 residues. CDR3 sequence (DNA): TGCGCCAGCAGCCAAATCAGGACAGGGGTGACTGAAGCTTTCTTT. This translates into CASSQIRTGVTEAFF.

V gene TRBV27 combines with J gene TRBJ2-2; 10 bases agree with TRBD2. This CDR3 is 16 amino acids long. CDR1 is MNHEY and CDR2 is SMNVEV in the germline V gene (reference sequence). J gave up 7 bases and V 6 bases, and 11 bases lay outside the gene matches. The CDR3 DNA is TGTGCCAGCAGCAGTCCTAGCGGGAGATGGAGCGGGGAGCTGTTTTTT. This gives the protein CASSSPSGRWSGELFF.

The genes are TRBV2 and TRBJ2-5; TRBD2 agrees at 12 bases. Germline values: CDR1 SNHLY, CDR2 FYNNEI. The CDR3 has 14 residues. With 6 bases clipped from V and 4 bases from J, the junction kept 3 bases outside the gene matches. CDR3 sequence: CASRRLAGVETQYF. CDR3 nucleotide sequence: TGTGCCAGCAGGCGACTAGCGGGGGTAGAGACCCAGTACTTC. The entire variable domain, with the rest obtained from reference TRBV2 and TRBJ2-5, is as follows: EPEVTQTPSHQVTQMGQEVILRCVPISNHLYFYWYRQILGQKVEFLVSFYNNEISEKSEIFDDQFSVERPDGSNFTLKIRSTKLEDSAMYFCASRRLAGVETQYFGPGTRLLVL.

This chain joins TRBV3-1 (or the pseudogene TRBV3-2) and TRBJ2-2; D is possibly TRBD1 (6 bases). Per germline, CDR1 LGHDT and CDR2 YNNKEL (reference sequence). The ends were cut back, 0 bases at V and 4 bases at J, with 15 bases in the middle. The CDR3 spans 17 residues. The CDR3 is CASSQENGGSGTGELFF. CDR3 DNA sequence: TGTGCCAGCAGCCAAGAAAATGGGGGCTCGGGCACCGGGGAGCTGTTTTTT.

This rearrangement joins TRBV3-1 (or the pseudogene TRBV3-2) to TRBJ2-7; D possibly corresponds to TRBD1 (6 bases). Germline V gene sequence: CDR1 LGHDT, CDR2 YNNKEL (reference sequence). V lost 5 bases to trimming and J lost 3 bases, with 23 bases between them. The CDR3 totals 17 residues. This chain's CDR3 is CASSANSDRRTYYEQYF. CDR3 DNA: TGTGCCAGCAGCGCTAACTCAGACAGGCGAACATACTACGAGCAGTACTTC.

The V call is TRBV6-6, the J call TRBJ2-3; tentative D call: TRBD1 (6 bases). The CDR3 extends over 15 amino acids. Trimming shortened V by 5 bases and J by 2 bases, and 14 bases separated the two germline ends. In germline, CDR1 is MNHNY, CDR2 SVGAGI (reference sequence). CDR3 sequence (DNA): TGTGCCAGCAGTACCGCTGGGGGCCACACAGATACGCAGTATTTT. Translation: CASSTAGGHTDTQYF.

V is TRBV7-2 and J is TRBJ1-5; D call uncertain. The length of the CDR3 is 15 residues. V dropped 0 bases and J dropped 6 bases, with 12 bases sitting between them. Germline V gene sequence: CDR1 SGHTA, CDR2 FQGNSA. CDR3 in amino acids: CASSLANSYGQPQHF. CDR3 nucleotide sequence: TGTGCCAGCAGCTTAGCGAACAGCTATGGTCAGCCCCAGCATTTT.

This clone was seen once. The rearrangement links TRBV29-1 to TRBJ2-7, with no clear D. This CDR3 has 13 residues. V was shortened by 4 bases and J by 0 bases, with 10 bases between the two germline ends. The germline gives CDR1 SQVTM, CDR2 ANQGSEA. CDR3 loop: CSVVSRSSYEQYF. CDR3 nucleotides: TGCAGCGTTGTGAGCCGGAGCTCCTACGAGCAGTACTTC.

This clone was seen only once. This chain links TRBV29-1 with TRBJ1-1; 7 bases are a match to TRBD1. Losses at the gene ends were 5 bases for V and 5 bases for J; bases not matched to a gene: 14. Germline V gene lookup returns CDR1 SQVTM and CDR2 ANQGSEA. The CDR3 contains 15 residues. CDR3: CSVHTLQGRETEAFF. CDR3 in DNA: TGCAGCGTTCATACACTACAGGGGCGAGAAACTGAAGCTTTCTTT.

Written as DNA, the CDR3 is TGTGCCAGCAGTTACTCTCAGGGCTTGGGGACTGAAGCTTTCTTT. Translation: CASSYSQGLGTEAFF. The V call is TRBV6-2 or TRBV6-3, the J call TRBJ1-1; D may be TRBD1 (5 bases). Germline V gene sequence: CDR1 MNHEY, CDR2 SVGEGT. V was clipped by 0 bases and J by 5 bases, with 13 bases between them. The CDR3 covers 15 residues.

J is TRBJ2-7 and V is TRBV6-5; 9 bases map to TRBD2. The V and J ends lost 5 bases and 2 bases, in that order; junction bases with no gene match: 7. Germline V gene lookup returns CDR1 MNHEY and CDR2 SVGAGI. This CDR3 is built from 15 residues. This CDR3 is CASSTTSGSTYEQYF. CDR3 DNA: TGTGCCAGCAGTACCACTAGCGGGTCTACCTACGAGCAGTACTTC.

CDR3 bases: TGTGCCAGTAGTCCGGGGTCTTTTTCCCAGCCCCAGCATTTT. It yields the protein CASSPGSFSQPQHF. The V and J genes are TRBV19 and TRBJ1-5; D remains unclear. The CDR3 is 14 residues long. V dropped 5 bases and J dropped 7 bases, with 15 bases sitting between them. Germline CDR1 is LNHDA and CDR2 is SQIVND (reference sequence).

The chain couples TRBV7-9 to TRBJ2-2, with D uncertain. Trimming took off 4 bases at V and 0 bases at J, with 9 bases between the two ends. This CDR3 is 15 amino acids long. In germline, CDR1 is SEHNR, CDR2 FQNEAQ (reference sequence). CDR3 in amino acids: CASSSKEPNTGELFF. The CDR3, as DNA: TGTGCCAGCAGCTCAAAGGAGCCGAACACCGGGGAGCTGTTTTTT. Filled out from reference TRBV7-9 and TRBJ2-2, the complete variable domain reads DTGVSQNPRHKITKRGQNVTFRCDPISEHNRLYWYRQTLGQGPEFLTYFQNEAQLEKSRLLSDRFSAERPKGSFSTLEIQRTEQGDSAMYLCASSSKEPNTGELFFGEGSRLTVL.